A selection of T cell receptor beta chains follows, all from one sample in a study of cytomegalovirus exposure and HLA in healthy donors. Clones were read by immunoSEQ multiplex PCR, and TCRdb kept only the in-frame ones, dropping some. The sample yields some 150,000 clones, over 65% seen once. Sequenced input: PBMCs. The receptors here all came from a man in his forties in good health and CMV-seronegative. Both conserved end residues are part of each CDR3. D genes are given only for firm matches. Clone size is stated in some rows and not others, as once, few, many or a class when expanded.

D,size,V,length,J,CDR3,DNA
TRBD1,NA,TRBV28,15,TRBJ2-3,CASRKPGQGWDTQYF,TGTGCCAGCAGAAAACCGGGACAGGGCTGGGATACGCAGTATTTT
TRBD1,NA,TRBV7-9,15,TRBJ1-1,CASSQGQGALTEAFF,TGTGCCAGCAGCCAGGGACAGGGGGCCCTCACTGAAGCTTTCTTT
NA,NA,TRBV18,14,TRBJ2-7,CASSPLMSDSEQYF,TGTGCCAGCTCACCCCTTATGTCCGACTCCGAGCAGTACTTC
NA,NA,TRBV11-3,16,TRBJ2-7,CASSPQDSKAPYEQYF,TGTGCCAGCAGCCCCCAAGACTCAAAGGCCCCCTACGAGCAGTACTTC
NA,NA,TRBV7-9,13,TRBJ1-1,CASSPPGGTEAFF,TGTGCCAGCAGCCCACCCGGGGGCACTGAAGCTTTCTTT
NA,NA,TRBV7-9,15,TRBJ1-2,CASSSQGRSGYGYTF,TGTGCCAGCAGCTCCCAGGGGCGATCGGGCTATGGCTACACCTTC
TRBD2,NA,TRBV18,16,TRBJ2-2,CASSPDVAGETGELFF,TGTGCCAGCTCACCCGACGTAGCGGGCGAGACCGGGGAGCTGTTTTTT
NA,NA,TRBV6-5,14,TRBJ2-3,CASSYSGGTNTQYF,TGTGCCAGCAGTTACTCTGGGGGCACAAATACGCAGTATTTT
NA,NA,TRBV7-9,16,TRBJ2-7,CASSLDDWQAHYEQYF,TGTGCCAGCAGCTTAGACGATTGGCAGGCCCACTACGAGCAGTACTTC
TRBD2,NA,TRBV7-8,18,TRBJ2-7,CASSPSLQTSGRSYEQYF,TGTGCCAGCAGCCCTTCCCTGCAGACTAGCGGGAGATCCTACGAGCAGTACTTC
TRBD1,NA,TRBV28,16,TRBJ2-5,CASSLLGQGVEETQYF,TGTGCCAGCAGTTTATTGGGACAGGGGGTGGAAGAGACCCAGTACTTC
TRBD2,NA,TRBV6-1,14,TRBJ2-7,CASIDQAGGREQYF,TGTGCCAGCATTGATCAAGCGGGAGGGCGCGAGCAGTACTTC
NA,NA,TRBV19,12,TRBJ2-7,CATLDSSYEQYF,TGTGCCACCCTGGACAGCTCCTACGAGCAGTACTTC
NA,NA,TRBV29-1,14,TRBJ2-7,CSVARQVSSYEQYF,TGCAGCGTTGCCCGACAGGTTAGCTCCTACGAGCAGTACTTC
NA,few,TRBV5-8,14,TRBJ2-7,CASRMRDRTHEQYF,TGTGCCAGCCGGATGCGGGATCGTACGCACGAGCAGTACTTC
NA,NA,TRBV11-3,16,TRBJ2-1,CASSLGWAGAYNEQFF,TGTGCCAGCAGCTTAGGTTGGGCAGGGGCCTACAATGAGCAGTTCTTC
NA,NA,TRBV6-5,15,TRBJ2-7,CASSLRVTNTYEQYF,TGTGCCAGCAGTCTCCGCGTGACAAACACCTACGAGCAGTACTTC
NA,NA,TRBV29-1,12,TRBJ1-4,CSVRTANEKLFF,TGCAGCGTAAGGACAGCTAATGAAAAACTGTTTTTT
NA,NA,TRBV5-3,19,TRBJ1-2,CARSLGNTRRDTTNYGYTF,TGTGCCAGAAGCTTGGGGAACACTAGAAGGGACACTACTAACTATGGCTACACCTTC
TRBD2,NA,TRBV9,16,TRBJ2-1,CASTPTSGSSYNEQFF,TGTGCCAGCACCCCGACTAGCGGGAGCTCCTACAATGAGCAGTTCTTC
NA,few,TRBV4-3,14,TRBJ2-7,CASSQQLAPGEQYF,TGCGCCAGCAGCCAACAGCTAGCTCCGGGAGAGCAGTACTTC
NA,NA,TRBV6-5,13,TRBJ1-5,CASRPDRNQPQHF,TGTGCCAGCAGACCGGACAGAAATCAGCCCCAGCATTTT
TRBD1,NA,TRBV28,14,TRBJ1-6,CASRGTEYNSPLHF,TGTGCCAGCAGGGGGACAGAATATAATTCACCCCTCCACTTT
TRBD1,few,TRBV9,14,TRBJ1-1,CASSSGQGGTEAFF,TGTGCCAGCAGCTCGGGACAGGGAGGGACTGAAGCTTTCTTT
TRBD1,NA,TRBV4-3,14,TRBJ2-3,CASSYDRVTDTQYF,TGCGCCAGCAGCTACGACAGGGTCACAGATACGCAGTATTTT
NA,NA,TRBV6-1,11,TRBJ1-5,CASSSGQPQHF,TGTGCCAGCAGCTCAGGTCAGCCCCAGCATTTT
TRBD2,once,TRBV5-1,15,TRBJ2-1,CASSFGREGRDEQFF,TGCGCCAGCAGCTTCGGGCGGGAGGGCCGTGATGAGCAGTTCTTC
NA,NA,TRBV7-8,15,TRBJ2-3,CASSPRDFDTDTQYF,TGTGCCAGCAGCCCTAGGGACTTTGACACAGATACGCAGTATTTT
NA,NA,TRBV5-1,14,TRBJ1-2,CASSLSDRDYGYTF,TGCGCCAGCAGCTTGAGTGATCGGGACTATGGCTACACCTTC
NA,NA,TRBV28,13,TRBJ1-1,CASVIRGITEAFF,TGTGCCAGCGTGATTCGGGGAATTACTGAAGCTTTCTTT
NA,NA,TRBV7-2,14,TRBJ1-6,CASSLAPGPAPLHF,TGTGCCAGCAGCTTAGCCCCGGGTCCGGCACCCCTCCACTTT
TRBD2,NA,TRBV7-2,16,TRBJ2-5,CASSLGLAASQETQYF,TGTGCCAGCAGCTTAGGACTAGCGGCGTCCCAAGAGACCCAGTACTTC
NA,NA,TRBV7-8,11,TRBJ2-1,CASSFGNEQFF,TGTGCCAGCAGCTTCGGGAATGAGCAGTTCTTC